These 21 T cell receptor beta chains were sequenced from one sample in a study of early T cells in non-severe SARS-CoV-2 infection. TCRdb re-analysed the 5' RACE reads in MiXCR, keeping a single row per CDR3 protein. The table records fewer than 120,000 distinct CDR3 sequences, around 13% of them present only once. The specimen was whole blood, collected at baseline. These TCRs come from an adult who was a healthcare worker with PCR-confirmed SARS-CoV-2 infection or an uninfected control (not recorded which).

The genes are TRBV29-1 and TRBJ2-7; D not certain. Trimming took off 2 bases at V and 3 bases at J, with 2 bases between the two ends. CDR3 length: 10 residues. Germline V CDR1 and CDR2: SQVTM, ANQGSEA. The CDR3 nucleotides are TGCAGCGTTGAAAACTACGAGCAGTACTTC. The encoded protein is CSVENYEQYF.

This clonotype was observed a handful of times. V and J are TRBV27 and TRBJ1-1, with 7 bases fitting TRBD1. This CDR3 contains 14 residues. V shed 5 bases, J shed 4 bases, and the junction held 7 bases outside the gene matches. Germline V gives CDR1 MNHEY, CDR2 SMNVEV (reference sequence). CDR3 nucleotide sequence: TGTGCCAGCAGTGGAGGGGGCATGGGCACTGAAGCTTTCTTT. Protein: CASSGGGMGTEAFF.

The chain couples TRBV7-2 to TRBJ1-5; 9 bases fit TRBD1. V trimming: 3 bases; J trimming: 3 bases; junction bases outside the gene matches: 3. Germline V gene data show CDR1 as SGHTA and CDR2 as FQGNSA. CDR3 size: 15 residues. The CDR3 DNA reads TGTGCCAGCAGCTTCCGGACAGGGGACAATCAGCCCCAGCATTTT. Its protein product is CASSFRTGDNQPQHF.

Points on this clonotype: A much larger clone lies one base from this, so it may be a read error. This chain joins TRBV6-5 and TRBJ2-3; TRBD2 agrees at 7 bases. Per the germline V gene, CDR1 is MNHEY and CDR2 is SVGAGI. CDR3 length: 16 amino acids. The DNA of the CDR3 is TGTGACAGCAGTTTCTGGCGGGAGACTGGCACAGATACGCAGTATTTT. Its translation: CDSSFWRETGTDTQYF.

The chain has TRBV13 and TRBJ1-1; D remains ambiguous. V lost 5 bases to trimming and J lost 0 bases, with 13 bases between them. Germline V gives CDR1 PRHDT, CDR2 FYEKMQ (reference sequence). The CDR3 sequence is 15 residues long. For the CDR3, the DNA is TGTGCCAGCAGCCCTAAGGGCAGCCTGAACACTGAAGCTTTCTTT. Its translation: CASSPKGSLNTEAFF.

This clonotype has only a few counts. This sequence joins TRBV14 and TRBJ2-1; D not certain. The CDR3 runs 13 residues. Trimming removed 6 bases at V and 3 bases at J, with 9 bases between. Germline CDR1 is SGHDN and CDR2 is FVKESK. Written as DNA, the CDR3 is TGTGCCAGCAGGAGCCATGGCTACAATGAGCAGTTCTTC. Amino acid sequence: CASRSHGYNEQFF.

The chain couples TRBV5-1 to TRBJ1-1; the D is unclear. Trimming cost V 1 base and J 3 bases, with 7 bases left between them. The CDR3 has 13 residues. CDR1 and CDR2 (germline): SGHRS, YFSETQ. The CDR3 protein is CASSLSADTEAFF. As DNA, the CDR3 is TGCGCCAGCAGCTTGTCAGCAGACACTGAAGCTTTCTTT.

Many counts were recorded for this clonotype. The chain has TRBV10-3 and TRBJ1-1; D gene ambiguous. Trimming left V 3 bases short and J 6 bases short, with 8 bases between. The CDR3 has 12 residues. The V gene's germline CDR1 is ENHRY and CDR2 SYGVKD. The CDR3: CAISDGLAEAFF. In nucleotides, the CDR3 is TGTGCCATCAGTGATGGGTTGGCTGAAGCTTTCTTT.

The chain joins TRBV7-2 to TRBJ1-1, with TRBD1 as a possible D gene (5 bases). V was pared by 2 bases and J by 4 bases, with 11 bases between. Germline values: CDR1 SGHTA, CDR2 FQGNSA. The CDR3 totals 14 residues. The CDR3 sequence: CASSLPRALTEAFF. The CDR3 DNA sequence: TGTGCCAGCAGCTTACCCAGGGCCCTCACTGAAGCTTTCTTT. Based on the CDR3 plus reference TRBV7-2 and TRBJ1-1, the full variable domain is GAGVSQSPSNKVTEKGKDVELRCDPISGHTALYWYRQSLGQGLEFLIYFQGNSAPDKSGLPSDRFSAERTGGSVSTLTIQRTQQEDSAVYLCASSLPRALTEAFFGQGTRLTVV.

CDR3 sequence: CASSQVVGSTGELFF. The DNA for the CDR3 is TGTGCCAGCAGCCAAGTCGTGGGCTCGACCGGGGAGCTGTTTTTT. The chain uses TRBV14 and TRBJ2-2; D is unclear. This CDR3 has 15 residues. Germline values: CDR1 SGHDN, CDR2 FVKESK. Trimming stripped 1 base from V and 5 bases from J, with 11 bases between.

The CDR3 region is CSVGSTIYEQYF. In DNA, the CDR3 is TGCAGCGTTGGTTCGACCATCTACGAGCAGTACTTC. The chain combines TRBV29-1 with TRBJ2-7; D unclear. With 4 bases removed from V and 3 bases from J, the gap between germline ends came to 10 bases. This CDR3 is 12 amino acids long. CDR1 is SQVTM, CDR2 ANQGSEA, per germline.

The CDR3 here is CASSPGLFEGYEQYF. CDR3 DNA: TGTGCCAGCAGCCCGGGACTTTTTGAGGGGTACGAGCAGTACTTC. The rearrangement links TRBV7-2 to TRBJ2-7, with D possibly matching TRBD2 (6 bases). CDR3 length: 15 amino acids. The germline CDR1 and CDR2 sequences are SGHTA and FQGNSA. Trimming pared 5 bases from V and 4 bases from J, leaving 18 bases between.

Ten or more counts support this clonotype. This rearrangement joins TRBV6-2 or TRBV6-3 to TRBJ1-5; unclear D gene. Germline values: CDR1 MNHEY, CDR2 SVGEGT. The CDR3 length is 15 residues. Trimming removed 6 bases from V and 0 bases from J, with 12 bases in between. The CDR3 is CASRAGRYSNQPQHF. CDR3 DNA sequence: TGTGCCAGCAGGGCGGGGAGATATAGCAATCAGCCCCAGCATTTT.

The rearrangement links TRBV29-1 to TRBJ1-2, with D possibly matching TRBD1 (6 bases). Between the trimmed V and J ends, which lost 6 bases and 5 bases, there was a span of 19 bases. This CDR3 is built from 14 residues. Germline CDR1 SQVTM, CDR2 ANQGSEA. Here the CDR3 DNA reads TGCAGCGTGCAGGACAGCCAATGGCGGTATGGCTACACCTTC. This gives the protein CSVQDSQWRYGYTF.

This clonotype showed up just a few times. The gene calls are TRBV20-1 and TRBJ2-2; TRBD2 matches at 7 bases. J gave up 6 bases and V 3 bases, and 7 bases lay outside the gene matches. The CDR3 spans 14 residues. Germline V gives CDR1 DFQATT, CDR2 SNEGSKA (reference sequence). CDR3: CSASHTGLAGELFF. The CDR3 DNA follows: TGCAGTGCTAGCCACACCGGACTAGCCGGGGAGCTGTTTTTT.

The genes are TRBV18 and TRBJ1-1; 8 positions match TRBD1. Germline loops: CDR1 KGHSH, CDR2 LQKENI. This CDR3 contains 15 residues. The junction had 7 bases not matched to a gene; V was cut back by 3 bases and J by 4 bases. Here the CDR3 reads CASSPTGGFGTEAFF. The CDR3 DNA sequence: TGTGCCAGCTCACCCACAGGGGGGTTTGGCACTGAAGCTTTCTTT.

The gene calls are TRBV19 and TRBJ2-1; the match to TRBD2 covers 11 bases. CDR3 length: 15 residues. V lost 6 bases to trimming and J lost 4 bases; unmatched junction nucleotides: 5. Germline V gene sequence: CDR1 LNHDA, CDR2 SQIVND (reference sequence). The CDR3, as DNA: TGTGCCAGTAGGACTAGCGGGGCGGGGTACAATGAGCAGTTCTTC. Translating gives CASRTSGAGYNEQFF.

This rearrangement joins TRBV7-6 to TRBJ2-3; 7 nucleotides match TRBD1. Germline CDR1 SGHVS, CDR2 FNYEAQ. Germline trimming cut 5 bases from V and 2 bases from J; bases unmatched to any gene: 10. This CDR3 has 16 amino acids. CDR3 in amino acids: CASSPQRGLPTDTQYF. The CDR3 coding sequence is TGTGCCAGCAGCCCTCAAAGGGGGCTACCCACAGATACGCAGTATTTT.

This clonotype was recorded a few times. The chain joins TRBV11-3 to TRBJ1-1, with D possibly matching TRBD1 (5 bases). The CDR3 runs to 14 residues. V gave up 9 bases and J gave up 5 bases, with 19 bases separating them. Germline V gives CDR1 SGHNT, CDR2 YENEEA. The CDR3 is CASGTAREETEAFF. In nucleotides, the CDR3 is TGTGCCAGTGGGACGGCGAGGGAGGAAACTGAAGCTTTCTTT.

The chain has TRBV2 and TRBJ1-4, with no clear D. The CDR3 is 14 amino acids. Germline V lookup: CDR1 SNHLY, CDR2 FYNNEI. The V end lost 6 bases, the J end lost 5 bases, and 13 bases lay between the germline ends. This chain's CDR3 is CASRTQPNNEKLFF. CDR3 coding DNA: TGTGCCAGCAGGACACAACCCAACAATGAAAAACTGTTTTTT.

Here the CDR3 reads CASSPLVQGNGYTF. The CDR3 nucleotides are TGTGCCAGCAGTCCCCTAGTGCAAGGGAATGGCTACACCTTC. The chain employs TRBV25-1 and TRBJ1-2; D remains unclear. Trimming shortened V by 5 bases and J by 6 bases, and 16 bases separated the two germline ends. Germline-derived CDR1 and CDR2 are MGHDK and SYGVNS. CDR3 length: 14 residues.